This TCR beta chain derives from a study of OX40 agonist ivuxolimab in advanced cancers. Study at large: The mean age was about 61 years, ranging from about 23 to 85, with 65% to 90% of participants male.

TCRdb keeps only in-frame clones here, not all; method: immunoSEQ multiplex PCR. This sample has around 84,000 clones; under 95% occur once, and the top ten carry around 0.44%. A word on this clone: The target antigen is unknown.

Trimming cost V 4 bases and J 3 bases, with 18 bases left between them. The CDR3 consists of 16 residues. Germline V lookup: CDR1 SNHLY, CDR2 FYNNEI. Study-wide results and caveats: Among some nonresponders, normalized T-cell clonal expansion was also low.

The rearrangement joins TRBV2 to TRBJ2-5, with D perhaps TRBD1 or TRBD2 (5 bases each). The sequence was obtained from an adult with an advanced solid tumor such as melanoma, head and neck, liver or kidney cancer. The source material was CD4+ or CD8+ T cells sorted from blood, sampled in a trial of the OX40 agonist ivuxolimab. The CDR3 reads CASSVGGLEGKETQYF. As DNA, the CDR3 is TGTGCCAGCAGTGTAGGAGGACTCGAGGGGAAAGAGACCCAGTACTTC. Supplemented by reference TRBV2 and TRBJ2-5, the full variable domain reads EPEVTQTPSHQVTQMGQEVILRCVPISNHLYFYWYRQILGQKVEFLVSFYNNEISEKSEIFDDQFSVERPDGSNFTLKIRSTKLEDSAMYFCASSVGGLEGKETQYFGPGTRLLVL.